This record covers a single TCR beta chain. Its antigen is unidentified. Enrolled patients, whose metastatic non-small-cell lung cancer was chemo-refractory, received focal radiation plus CTLA-4 blockade with ipilimumab. In germline, CDR1 is MNHNY, CDR2 SVGAGI (reference sequence). The CDR3 is 13 amino acids. V gave up 11 bases and J gave up 6 bases; unmatched junction bases: 9. This sample stems from a study of radiotherapy plus CTLA-4 blockade in lung cancer. Study background: Objective response rate was about 20%; disease control rate, less than 40%. Study results and limitations: Following radiotherapy plus ipilimumab, tumor-derived TCR clones expanded in the blood.

Method: immunoSEQ multiplex PCR; TCRdb's copy keeps in-frame clones and lacks some. The sample lists 40,000 to 45,000 clones, roughly three quarters seen once, with less than 3% in the top ten. The receptor was derived from a human donor with non-small cell lung cancer whose response to radiotherapy plus ipilimumab could not be evaluated. The chain combines TRBV6-6 with TRBJ2-3; 9 nucleotides align to TRBD1. The material sequenced was peripheral blood, taken from a patient treated with radiotherapy plus ipilimumab. The DNA for the CDR3 is TGTGCCGGACAACAGGGGGCGGGTGATACGCAGTATTTT. Translating it yields CAGQQGAGDTQYF.